Reported below is one TCR beta chain. The sample originates from a study of blood T cell repertoires in COVID-19. Only in-frame clones appear in the TCRdb table, and some are missing; sequencing was by immunoSEQ multiplex PCR. The sample contains 140,000 or so clones, roughly three quarters of which appear only once. Germline V gene data show CDR1 as SNHLY and CDR2 as FYNNEI. This CDR3 region has 15 residues. The ends lost 6 bases at V and 5 bases at J; junction bases unmatched: 8. The source material was peripheral blood. The clonotype was recovered from a woman in her 70s with COVID-19, enrolled during active disease. This chain uses TRBV2 with TRBJ2-1; TRBD2 matches 9 bases. CDR3 residues: CASSVTRGGDNEQFF. The CDR3 bases are TGTGCCAGCAGCGTGACTCGCGGGGGGGACAATGAGCAGTTCTTC.